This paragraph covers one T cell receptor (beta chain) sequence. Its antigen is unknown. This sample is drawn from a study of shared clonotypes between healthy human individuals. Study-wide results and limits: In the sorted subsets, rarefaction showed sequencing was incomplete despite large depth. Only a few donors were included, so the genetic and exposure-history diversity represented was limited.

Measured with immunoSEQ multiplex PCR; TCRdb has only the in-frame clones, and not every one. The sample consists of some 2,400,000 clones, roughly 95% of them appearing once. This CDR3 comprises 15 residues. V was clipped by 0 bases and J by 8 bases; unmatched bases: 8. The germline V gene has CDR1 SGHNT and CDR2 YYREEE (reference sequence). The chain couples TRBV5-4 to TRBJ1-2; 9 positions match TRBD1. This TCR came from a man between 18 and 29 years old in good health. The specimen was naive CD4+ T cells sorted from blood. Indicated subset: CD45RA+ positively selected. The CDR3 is CASSLAGTGRRGYTF. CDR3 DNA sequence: TGTGCCAGCAGCTTGGCCGGGACAGGGCGGAGAGGCTACACCTTC. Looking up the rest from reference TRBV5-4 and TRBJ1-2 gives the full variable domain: ETGVTQSPTHLIKTRGQQVTLRCSSQSGHNTVSWYQQALGQGPQFIFQYYREEENGRGNFPPRFSGLQFPNYSSELNVNALELDDSALYLCASSLAGTGRRGYTFGSGTRLTVV.